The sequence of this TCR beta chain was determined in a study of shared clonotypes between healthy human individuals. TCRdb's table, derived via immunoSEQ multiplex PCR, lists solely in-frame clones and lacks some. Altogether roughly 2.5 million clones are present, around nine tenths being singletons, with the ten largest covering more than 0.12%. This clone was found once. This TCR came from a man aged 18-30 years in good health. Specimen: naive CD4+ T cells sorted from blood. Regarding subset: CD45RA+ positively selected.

The CDR3 region has the DNA TGTGCCAGCAGGCCGACAGGAAGCACCGGGGAGCTGTTTTTT. Translated: CASRPTGSTGELFF. The chain uses TRBV6-5 and TRBJ2-2, with a tentative D call TRBD1 (6 bases). Germline V gives CDR1 MNHEY, CDR2 SVGAGI. V lost 6 bases to trimming and J lost 4 bases, with 12 bases between them. This CDR3 spans 14 amino acids.